This T cell receptor beta chain was sequenced during a study of cytomegalovirus exposure and HLA in healthy donors. For the study at large: An early data release held 70 million to 90 million unique TCRs from HLA-typed donors. The study, taken as a whole, reports: The presence/absence work took it that sequencing depth was about the same across donors. As was reported, the HLA-A and HLA-B alleles of most subjects were accurately predicted from TCR beta sequences.

Points on this clone: The antigen remains unidentified.

Healthy bone marrow donors made up the donor group. The PCR used 60 Vbeta and 13 Jbeta primers. Using immunoSEQ multiplex PCR, the repertoire was profiled, and TCRdb retains in-frame clones only, with some absent. The sample consists of just over 150,000 clones, approximately 80% of them appearing once. The CDR3 has 15 amino acids. The germline gives CDR1 MNHEY, CDR2 SVGAGI. Trimming took 0 bases from V and 3 from J; bases not matched to a gene: 3. Sequencing was carried out using PBMCs. The genes are TRBV6-5 and TRBJ2-7; 9 nucleotides align to TRBD2. This clonotype originated in a male donor in good health and CMV-seropositive. Written as DNA, the CDR3 is TGTGCCAGCAGTTACTCCGTTAGCGGGAGCTACGAGCAGTACTTC. Translation: CASSYSVSGSYEQYF.